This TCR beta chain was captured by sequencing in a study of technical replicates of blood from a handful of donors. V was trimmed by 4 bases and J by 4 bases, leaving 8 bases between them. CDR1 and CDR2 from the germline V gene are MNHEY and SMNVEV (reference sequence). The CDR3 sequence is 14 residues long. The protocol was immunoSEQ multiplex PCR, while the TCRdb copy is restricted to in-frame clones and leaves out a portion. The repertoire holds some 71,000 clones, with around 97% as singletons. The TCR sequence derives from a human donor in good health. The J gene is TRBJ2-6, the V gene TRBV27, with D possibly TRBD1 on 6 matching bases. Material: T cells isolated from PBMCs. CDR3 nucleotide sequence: TGTGCCAGCAGTTACAGGGCCGGGGCCAACGTCCTGACTTTC. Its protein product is CASSYRAGANVLTF.